These 29 T cell receptor beta chains were all obtained from the same sample, sequenced in a study of CD8+ T cells in alopecia areata (dated by TCRdb to the late 2010s). The library was prepared using the immunoSEQ multiplex PCR assay. RNA was extracted from all samples and reverse transcribed into cDNA, which served as template for TCR sequencing. TCRdb provides this immuneACCESS table in a form limited to in-frame rearrangements. Some clones are lacking; in checked studies, under half of them reflect an unresolved V gene, and why the rest are absent is not known. This sample shows roughly 260,000 clones, and none of them turns up only once. The ten largest clones represent 1.2% of the sample. Pooled mouse cutaneous lymph node cells were stained for CD4, CD8alpha, NKG2D, NKG2ACE and other markers and were then sorted on a BD Influx. The sample consisted of CD4+ T cells sorted from a lymph node. The receptors shown here come from a C3H/HeJ mouse with alopecia areata. Mice of this strain bear MHC haplotype H2-k.

This clone occurred a few times. The genes are named according to mouse. The read stops 4 residues short of the end of the CDR3; the missing end is completed from the germline J gene. Other DNA sequences of this sample code for an identical CDR3. The chain recombines TRBV5 with TRBJ2-3; unclear D gene. The CDR3 runs 13 residues. Germline CDR1 is LGHNA and CDR2 is YNLKQL (reference sequence). V was cut by 4 bases and J by 0 bases, with 5 bases left in between. The sequenced part of the CDR3 DNA is TGTGCCAGCAGCCTGGGTAGTGCAGAA. This encodes CASSLGSAE. The full-length CDR3 reads as CASSLGSAETLYF.

Comment on this clone: The gene names here belong to mouse. The CDR3 goes on 4 residues after the read ends, and that part is filled in from the germline J gene. This sample also contains other DNA sequences that code for the same CDR3. This chain joins TRBV13-1 and TRBJ2-1; 12 bases line up with TRBD1. The CDR3 sequence is 15 residues long. Germline CDR1 reads NSHNY; CDR2 reads SYGAGN. CDR3: CASSEGQGAGAEQFF. The sequenced CDR3 bases are TGTGCCAGCAGTGAGGGACAGGGGGCTGGAGCT.

This clone was detected a few times. Genes and germline come from the mouse. Read data end 4 residues before the CDR3 end; the end is taken from the germline J gene. The chain carries TRBV14 and TRBJ2-7; possibly TRBD2 for D (6 bases). Germline assignment: CDR1 SGHDT and CDR2 FRDEAV. The CDR3 has 13 residues. The CDR3 bases that were read are TGTGCCAGCAGTTACTGGGTGGGGGAT. This encodes CASSYWVGD. The CDR3, in full, reads CASSYWVGDEQYF.

This clone was picked up a small number of times. Mouse gene names and germline throughout. The missing CDR3 end, 4 residues past where the read stops, is filled in from the germline J gene. J is TRBJ2-2 and V is TRBV19; unclear D gene. Germline lookup yields CDR1 FNHDT and CDR2 SITEND (reference sequence). This CDR3 has 11 residues. CDR3 DNA, as far as it was read: TGTGCCAGCAGTCTTAACGGG. Protein: CASSLNG. The whole CDR3 is CASSLNGQLYF. Full variable domain (outside the CDR3, taken from reference TRBV19 and TRBJ2-2): GGIITQTPKFLIGQEGQKLTLKCQQNFNHDTMYWYRQDSGKGLRLIYYSITENDLQKGDLSEGYDASREKKSSFSLTVTSAQKNEMAVFLCASSLNGQLYFGEGSKLTVL.

Concerning this clone itself: These gene names are mouse names. The observed sequence ends 4 residues before the CDR3 terminus, with the missing tail filled in from the germline J gene. Other DNA sequences within the sample encode an identical CDR3. The chain is built from TRBV1 and TRBJ2-1; 7 nucleotides match TRBD1. CDR1 and CDR2 from the germline V gene are NSQYPW and LRSPGD (reference sequence). The CDR3 runs to 15 residues. J was trimmed by 1 base and V by 3 bases; bases with no gene match: 3. CDR3 residues: CTCSAARGNYAEQFF. The sequenced CDR3 bases are TGCACCTGCAGTGCCGCCAGGGGGAACTATGCT.

This clone was detected only a few times. The listed genes are named as in mouse. The read terminates 4 residues before the CDR3 end, so the remaining end is supplied by the germline J gene. This rearrangement joins TRBV13-1 to TRBJ2-7; 7 nucleotides align to TRBD2. Germline assignment: CDR1 NSHNY and CDR2 SYGAGN. The junction had 3 bases not matched to a gene; V was cut back by 1 base and J by 2 bases. The length of the CDR3 is 14 residues. CDR3 DNA (partial): TGTGCCAGCAGTGATTCGGGGGGGGCCTAT. It yields the protein CASSDSGGAY. The full CDR3 protein reads CASSDSGGAYEQYF.

To note about this clone: Each gene name is a mouse one. The read gets to within 4 residues of the CDR3 end, and the germline J gene fills in the rest. This sample also contains other DNA sequences that code for the same CDR3. The chain links TRBV4 to TRBJ2-2; 7 bases match TRBD1. CDR1 and CDR2 (germline): LGHDT, YNNKQL (reference sequence). This CDR3 has 15 amino acids. V shed 5 bases and J 2 bases; nucleotides not matched to a gene: 5. The part of the CDR3 DNA that was read is TGTGCCAGCAGCCGACAGGGAGGGAACACCGGG. It is translated as CASSRQGGNTG. The entire CDR3 sequence reads CASSRQGGNTGQLYF.

This clone was counted only a few times. Mouse names are used for the genes. The read halts 4 residues ahead of the CDR3 end, with the missing end drawn from the germline J gene. This CDR3 is also generated by other DNA sequences in the sample. The chain couples TRBV19 to TRBJ1-2; possible D gene TRBD1, 5 bases. Trimming took off 1 base at V and 0 bases at J, with 7 bases between the two ends. The CDR3 loop spans 14 amino acids. The germline V gene has CDR1 FNHDT and CDR2 SITEND (reference sequence). The CDR3 DNA, read in part, is TGTGCCAGCAGTATAAGGGGTCCAAACTCC. This translates into CASSIRGPNS. Given in full, the CDR3 is CASSIRGPNSDYTF.

About this clone itself: Genes and germline are mouse. With the read ending 4 residues before the CDR3 end, the germline J gene is used to fill in that end. This chain joins TRBV19 and TRBJ1-2, with a weak D call TRBD1 (5 bases). Germline-derived CDR1 and CDR2 are FNHDT and SITEND (reference sequence). The CDR3 runs 12 residues. CDR3 bases read: TGTGCCAGCAGTATGCCCAGGGAC. This encodes CASSMPRD. The full CDR3 reads CASSMPRDDYTF. Full variable domain (rest looked up from reference TRBV19 and TRBJ1-2): GGIITQTPKFLIGQEGQKLTLKCQQNFNHDTMYWYRQDSGKGLRLIYYSITENDLQKGDLSEGYDASREKKSSFSLTVTSAQKNEMAVFLCASSMPRDDYTFGSGTRLLVI.

Concerning this clone: Gene names are the mouse ones. The sequenced fragment ends 3 residues before the CDR3 boundary, so the rest is inferred from the germline J gene. Different DNA sequences within this sample yield the same CDR3. This chain connects TRBV19 to TRBJ1-6; possibly TRBD1 for D (5 bases). TRBJ1-6 falls under the ORF class, with uncertain function. Germline V CDR1 and CDR2: FNHDT, SITEND (reference sequence). This CDR3 comprises 13 residues. Trimming pared 0 bases from V and 7 bases from J, leaving 5 bases between. CDR3 sequence reads: CASSIGQNSPLYF. CDR3 bases read: TGTGCCAGCAGTATAGGACAGAATTCGCCC.

The table lists this clone with a few counts. The gene names here belong to mouse. The read falls 4 residues short of the CDR3 end, and the missing part is taken from the germline J gene. The rearrangement uses TRBV16 and TRBJ2-7, with 9 nucleotides matching TRBD1. The germline V gene encodes CDR1 SGHSA and CDR2 FRNQAP. The CDR3 contains 15 residues. The CDR3 region is CASSLEGTGNYEQYF. The part of the CDR3 DNA that was read is TGTGCAAGCAGCTTAGAAGGGACAGGGAATTAT.

Concerning this clone: Gene labels here are mouse ones. From the germline J gene comes the end of the CDR3, since the read stops 4 residues before it. Other DNA sequences from this sample encode an identical CDR3 as well. The chain links TRBV13-2 to TRBJ2-2; 7 nucleotides align to TRBD2. Germline V gives CDR1 NNHNN, CDR2 SYGAGS (reference sequence). V was clipped by 0 bases and J by 2 bases; unmatched bases: 1. The CDR3 has 15 amino acids. CDR3 amino acids: CASGDGGGNTGQLYF. Incomplete CDR3 DNA: TGTGCCAGCGGTGATGGGGGGGGTAACACCGGG.

In the case of this clone: The gene names given are mouse names. The missing CDR3 end, 4 residues past where the read stops, is filled in from the germline J gene. Other DNA sequences in this specimen translate into the identical CDR3. The genes are TRBV5 and TRBJ2-2, with a weak D call TRBD1 (6 bases). Germline V CDR1 and CDR2: LGHNA, YNLKQL (reference sequence). With 0 bases removed from V and 1 base from J, the gap between germline ends came to 6 bases. The CDR3 is made up of 15 amino acids. The CDR3 DNA, read in part, is TGTGCCAGCAGCCAAGAAGGGGGAAACACCGGG. The encoded protein is CASSQEGGNTG. The entire CDR3 protein reads CASSQEGGNTGQLYF.

The table lists this clone with many counts. Each gene name is a mouse one. Read data end 4 residues before the CDR3 end; the end is taken from the germline J gene. The V call is TRBV3, the J call TRBJ1-2, with a tentative D call TRBD1 (5 bases). The CDR3 extends over 13 amino acids. V lost 5 bases and J lost 0, with 7 bases in between. Germline V gene sequence: CDR1 SNHLY, CDR2 FYNGKV (reference sequence). The CDR3 reads CASSTTANSDYTF. Partial CDR3 DNA: TGTGCCAGCAGCACGACAGCAAACTCC. The full variable domain, completed using reference TRBV3 and TRBJ1-2, is GPKVLQIPSHQIIDMGQMVTLNCDPVSNHLYFYWYKQILGQQMEFLVNFYNGKVMEKSKLFKDQFSVERPDGSYFTLKIQPTALEDSAVYFCASSTTANSDYTFGSGTRLLVI.

This clone was counted only a few times. Mouse gene names apply. Coverage ceases 4 residues before the CDR3 finishes, and the germline J gene fills in the end. The chain carries TRBV17 and TRBJ2-5; maybe TRBD1 (6 bases). The CDR3 totals 17 residues. Trimming shortened V by 2 bases and J by 0 bases, and 15 bases separated the two germline ends. Per germline, CDR1 MNHDT and CDR2 YYDKIL. The part of the CDR3 DNA that was read is TGTGCTAGCAGTAGATCCCCGGACAGTCTTAACCAAGAC. Protein sequence: CASSRSPDSLNQD. In full, the CDR3 is CASSRSPDSLNQDTQYF.

Notes on this clone: Gene names and germline refer to mouse. The observed sequence ends 4 residues before the CDR3 terminus, with the missing tail filled in from the germline J gene. This sequence joins TRBV13-1 and TRBJ2-1; TRBD2 aligns across 7 bases. The CDR3 consists of 13 residues. The trim removed 5 bases at V and 6 bases at J, leaving 5 bases unmatched. In germline, CDR1 is NSHNY, CDR2 SYGAGN. The sequenced part of the CDR3 DNA is TGTGCCAGCAGCGACTGGGCGGGTGCT. This gives the protein CASSDWAGA. The full CDR3 sequence reads CASSDWAGAEQFF.

The table lists this clone with a few counts. Each gene name is a mouse one. The read finishes 4 residues shy of the CDR3 end, and the germline J gene is used to complete it. V and J are TRBV13-2 and TRBJ2-5; 9 bases are a match to TRBD2. This CDR3 comprises 13 residues. The germline gives CDR1 NNHNN, CDR2 SYGAGS (reference sequence). The CDR3 DNA, read in part, is TGTGCCAGCGGTCGGACTGGGGAAGAC. Translation: CASGRTGED. The full-length CDR3 reads as CASGRTGEDTQYF.

Worth noting for this clone: Mouse names are used for the genes. The CDR3 end falls 4 residues outside the read, so it is completed with the germline J gene. The chain joins TRBV1 to TRBJ2-1; maybe TRBD2 (5 bases). The CDR3 contains 15 residues. Germline V gives CDR1 NSQYPW, CDR2 LRSPGD (reference sequence). Trimming shortened V by 4 bases and J by 1 base, and 11 bases separated the two germline ends. The CDR3: CTCSDGLPNYAEQFF. The sequenced CDR3 bases are TGCACCTGCAGTGACGGACTTCCCAACTATGCT. The complete variable domain, with remaining parts taken from reference TRBV1 and TRBJ2-1, reads VTLLEQNPRWRLVPRGQAVNLRCILKNSQYPWMSWYQQDLQKQLQWLFTLRSPGDKEVKSLPGADYLATRVTDTELRLQVANMSQGRTLYCTCSDGLPNYAEQFFGPGTRLTVL.

On this clone itself: The germline and genes are mouse ones. The read comes to an end 4 residues before the CDR3 does, leaving the germline J gene to fill in the end. This chain joins TRBV19 and TRBJ2-3; the match to TRBD2 covers 8 bases. Losses at the gene ends were 5 bases for V and 0 bases for J; bases not matched to a gene: 5. The germline gives CDR1 FNHDT, CDR2 SITEND (reference sequence). CDR3 length equals 15 residues. The part of the CDR3 DNA that was read is TGTGCCAGCAGCCAACTGGGGGTTAGTGCAGAA. It is translated as CASSQLGVSAE. The complete CDR3 protein is CASSQLGVSAETLYF.

Turning to this clone: Gene names are mouse gene names. The read terminates 4 residues before the CDR3 end, so the remaining end is supplied by the germline J gene. The chain couples TRBV17 to TRBJ2-2, with TRBD2 matching over 10 bases. Trimming cost V 0 bases and J 3 bases; bases outside gene matches: 7. The CDR3 consists of 18 residues. CDR1 MNHDT and CDR2 YYDKIL come from the germline V gene. CDR3 bases read: TGTGCTAGCAGTAGAGAGGCTGGGGGGGCGCAGGACACCGGG. Translation: CASSREAGGAQDTG. The CDR3 in full is CASSREAGGAQDTGQLYF.

This clone turned up a few times. Gene names are mouse gene names. The read falls 4 residues short of the CDR3 end, and the missing part is taken from the germline J gene. This chain joins TRBV19 and TRBJ1-1; D might be TRBD1 (6 bases). This CDR3 contains 16 residues. Germline values: CDR1 FNHDT, CDR2 SITEND (reference sequence). CDR3 bases read: TGTGCCAGCAGTATAGCTCTACTGGGGGGGCATCAA. Protein: CASSIALLGGHQ. From start to end, the CDR3 is CASSIALLGGHQEVFF.

In its sample, this clone was seen a few times. Gene labels here are mouse ones. The CDR3 end falls 4 residues outside the read, so it is completed with the germline J gene. In the same sample, other DNA sequences code for this CDR3. The genes are TRBV1 and TRBJ2-3; 7 nucleotides align to TRBD1. This CDR3 spans 15 amino acids. The V segment lost 1 base and the J segment 0 bases; nucleotides outside the gene matches: 1. In germline, CDR1 is NSQYPW, CDR2 LRSPGD (reference sequence). The CDR3 bases that were read are TGCACCTGCAGTGCAGGACAGGGTAGTGCAGAA. It encodes CTCSAGQGSAE. The entire CDR3 protein is CTCSAGQGSAETLYF.

In regard to this clone: The gene names given are mouse names. Sequencing ends 4 residues short of the CDR3 end; the germline J gene provides the rest. The chain joins TRBV29 to TRBJ2-1; 7 bases map to TRBD1. The CDR3 extends over 12 amino acids. Germline V CDR1 and CDR2: MSHET, SYDVDS. The CDR3 spells CASRQGWAEQFF. CDR3 DNA (partial): TGTGCTAGCAGACAGGGGTGGGCT.

As concerns this clone: Mouse gene names apply. Partial CDR3 DNA: TGTGCCAGCGGTGATGCAAGGTCAGCTGCAGAA. This encodes CASGDARSAAE. The full CDR3 reads CASGDARSAAETLYF. This sequence joins TRBV13-2 and TRBJ2-3, with D unclear. The read stops 4 residues short of the end of the CDR3; the missing end is completed from the germline J gene. V was trimmed by 0 bases and J by 2 bases, leaving 10 bases between them. This CDR3 contains 15 residues. Germline V gives CDR1 NNHNN, CDR2 SYGAGS (reference sequence).

For this clone: Gene names refer to mouse genes. The CDR3 end falls 4 residues outside the read, so it is completed with the germline J gene. The chain couples TRBV5 to TRBJ1-1; possibly TRBD1 for D (6 bases). Per the germline V gene, CDR1 is LGHNA and CDR2 is YNLKQL (reference sequence). The CDR3 loop spans 13 amino acids. Between the trimmed V and J ends, which lost 3 bases and 3 bases, there was a span of 8 bases. This chain's CDR3 is CASSHAGDTEVFF. The sequenced part of the CDR3 DNA is TGTGCCAGCAGCCACGCAGGGGACACA.

A few counts support this clone. These gene names are mouse names. The CDR3 is cut off 4 residues early in the read; its end comes from the germline J gene. Other DNA sequences in this specimen translate into the identical CDR3. This chain uses TRBV13-2 with TRBJ1-2; D is ambiguous. In germline, CDR1 is NNHNN, CDR2 SYGAGS (reference sequence). The CDR3 extends over 14 amino acids. V lost 0 bases and J lost 1, with 7 bases in between. CDR3 bases read: TGTGCCAGCGGTGATGCCCACAAAAACTCC. It yields the protein CASGDAHKNS. The whole CDR3 sequence reads CASGDAHKNSDYTF.

This clone has a handful of counts. Possible read error: a much larger clone is one base away. Germline and genes here are mouse. The CDR3 end falls 4 residues outside the read, so it is completed with the germline J gene. Other DNA sequences in this specimen translate into the identical CDR3. The V and J genes are TRBV1 and TRBJ2-3; 9 bases map to TRBD1. This CDR3 spans 15 amino acids. Germline assignment: CDR1 NSQYPW and CDR2 LRSPGD (reference sequence). Trimming cost V 4 bases and J 0 bases; bases outside gene matches: 2. The CDR3 spells CTCSGTGASAETLYF. The CDR3 DNA, read in part, is TGCACCTGCAGTGGGACAGGGGCTAGTGCAGAA.

Comment on this clone: The genes and germline here are from mouse. The sample holds other DNA sequences that translate to the same CDR3. This CDR3 is CASSPGQGAYAEQFF. The sequenced CDR3 bases are TGTGCCAGCAGTCCAGGACAGGGGGCGTATGCT. The chain couples TRBV19 to TRBJ2-1; 11 bases line up with TRBD1. The CDR3 extends 4 residues past the end of the read, so its final part is completed from the germline J gene. Per the germline V gene, CDR1 is FNHDT and CDR2 is SITEND (reference sequence). With V trimmed by 4 bases and J by 4 bases, 4 bases remained unmatched. The CDR3 loop spans 15 amino acids. Combining the CDR3 with reference TRBV19 and TRBJ2-1 gives the whole variable domain GGIITQTPKFLIGQEGQKLTLKCQQNFNHDTMYWYRQDSGKGLRLIYYSITENDLQKGDLSEGYDASREKKSSFSLTVTSAQKNEMAVFLCASSPGQGAYAEQFFGPGTRLTVL.

This clone has a handful of counts. The germline and genes are mouse ones. The CDR3 spells CASSFQENTLYF. CDR3 DNA, as far as it was read: TGTGCTAGCAGTTTTCAAGAAAAC. The chain is built from TRBV29 and TRBJ2-4, with no clear D. The CDR3 end is not reached by the read, which stops 4 residues before it; the germline J gene fills it in. Per germline, CDR1 MSHET and CDR2 SYDVDS. The CDR3 runs to 12 residues.